This T cell receptor beta chain was profiled in a study of blood T cell repertoires in COVID-19. Assay used: immunoSEQ multiplex PCR; TCRdb lists only in-frame clones, some missing. This sample has a few hundred thousand clones, with around 88% found just once. In germline, CDR1 is MGHRA, CDR2 YSYEKL. V was pared by 1 base and J by 4 bases, with 11 bases between. The CDR3 extends over 15 amino acids. The TCR originated in a woman aged 25-40 years who had been exposed to COVID-19. This sequence joins TRBV4-1 and TRBJ2-1; TRBD2 is a possible D gene (6 bases). The sequencing input was PBMCs or T cells enriched from blood (not recorded which). CDR3 sequence: CASSQGDSDYNEQFF. The CDR3 DNA is TGCGCCAGCAGCCAAGGGGACTCCGATTACAATGAGCAGTTCTTC.